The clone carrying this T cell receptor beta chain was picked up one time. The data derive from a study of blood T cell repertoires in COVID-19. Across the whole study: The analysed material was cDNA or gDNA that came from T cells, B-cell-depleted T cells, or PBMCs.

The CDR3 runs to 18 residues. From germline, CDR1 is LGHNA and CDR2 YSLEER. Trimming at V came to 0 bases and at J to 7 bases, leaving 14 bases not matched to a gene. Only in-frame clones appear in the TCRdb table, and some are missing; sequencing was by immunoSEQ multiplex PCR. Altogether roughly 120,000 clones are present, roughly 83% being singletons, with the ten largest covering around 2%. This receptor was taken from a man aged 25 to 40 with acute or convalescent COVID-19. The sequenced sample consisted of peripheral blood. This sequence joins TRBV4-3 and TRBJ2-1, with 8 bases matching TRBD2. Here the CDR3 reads CASSQDWSAAGGGNEQFF. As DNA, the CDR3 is TGCGCCAGCAGCCAAGATTGGTCGGCCGCGGGGGGCGGAAATGAGCAGTTCTTC.